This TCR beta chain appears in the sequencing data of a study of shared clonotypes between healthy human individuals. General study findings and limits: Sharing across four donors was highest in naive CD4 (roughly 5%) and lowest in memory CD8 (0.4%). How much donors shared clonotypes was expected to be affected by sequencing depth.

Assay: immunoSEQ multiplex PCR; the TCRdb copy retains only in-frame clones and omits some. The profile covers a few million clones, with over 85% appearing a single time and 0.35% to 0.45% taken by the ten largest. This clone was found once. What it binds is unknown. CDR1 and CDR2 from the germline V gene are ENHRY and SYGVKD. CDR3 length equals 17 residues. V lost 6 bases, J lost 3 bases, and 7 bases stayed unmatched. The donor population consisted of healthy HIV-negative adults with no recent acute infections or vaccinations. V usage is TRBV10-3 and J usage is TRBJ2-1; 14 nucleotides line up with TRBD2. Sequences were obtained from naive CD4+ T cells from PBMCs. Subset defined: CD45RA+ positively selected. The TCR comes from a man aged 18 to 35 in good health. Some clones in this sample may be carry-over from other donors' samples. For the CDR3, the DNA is TGTGCCATCAGAAACGGACTAGCGGGAGGAGGCTACAATGAGCAGTTCTTC. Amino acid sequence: CAIRNGLAGGGYNEQFF.